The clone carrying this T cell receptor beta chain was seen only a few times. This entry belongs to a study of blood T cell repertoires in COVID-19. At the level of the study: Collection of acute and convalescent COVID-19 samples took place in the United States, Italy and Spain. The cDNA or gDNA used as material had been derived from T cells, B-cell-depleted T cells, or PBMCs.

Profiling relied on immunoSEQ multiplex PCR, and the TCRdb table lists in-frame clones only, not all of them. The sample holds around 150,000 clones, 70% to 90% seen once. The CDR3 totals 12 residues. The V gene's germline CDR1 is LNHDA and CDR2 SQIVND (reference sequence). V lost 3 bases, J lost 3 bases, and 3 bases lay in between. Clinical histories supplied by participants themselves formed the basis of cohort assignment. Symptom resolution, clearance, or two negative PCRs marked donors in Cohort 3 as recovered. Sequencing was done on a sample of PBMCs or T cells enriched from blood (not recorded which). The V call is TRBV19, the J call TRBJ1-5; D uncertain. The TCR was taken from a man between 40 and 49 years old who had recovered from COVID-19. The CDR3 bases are TGTGCCAGTAGTATGTACAATCAGCCCCAGCATTTT. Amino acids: CASSMYNQPQHF.